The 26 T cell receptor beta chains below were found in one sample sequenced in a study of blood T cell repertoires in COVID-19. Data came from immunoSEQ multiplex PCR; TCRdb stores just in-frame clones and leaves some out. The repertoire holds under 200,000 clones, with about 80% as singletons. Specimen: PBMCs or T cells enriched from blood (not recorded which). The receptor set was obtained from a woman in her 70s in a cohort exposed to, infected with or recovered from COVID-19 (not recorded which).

The CDR3 nucleotides read TGTGCCAGCAGAGGGGGCGGGGCTACGAGGGGGACGCAGTATTTT. Amino acid sequence: CASRGGGATRGTQYF. The rearrangement links TRBV7-9 to TRBJ2-3; tentatively, D is TRBD1 (7 bases). Germline loops: CDR1 SEHNR, CDR2 FQNEAQ (reference sequence). This CDR3 is 15 amino acids long. Trimming removed 6 bases at V and 9 bases at J, with 22 bases between.

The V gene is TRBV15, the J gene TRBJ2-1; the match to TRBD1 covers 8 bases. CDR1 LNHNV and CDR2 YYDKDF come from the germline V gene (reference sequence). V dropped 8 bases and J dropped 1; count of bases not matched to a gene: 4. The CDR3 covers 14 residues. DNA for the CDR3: TGTGCCACCCGAGACAGGGGTTCCTACAATGAGCAGTTCTTC. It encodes CATRDRGSYNEQFF.

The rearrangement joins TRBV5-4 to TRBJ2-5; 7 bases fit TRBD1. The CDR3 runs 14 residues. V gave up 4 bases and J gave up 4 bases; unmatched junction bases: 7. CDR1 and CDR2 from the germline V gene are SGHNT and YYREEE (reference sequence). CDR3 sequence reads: CASSPRQGPETQYF. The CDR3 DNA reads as TGTGCCAGCAGCCCCCGACAGGGCCCAGAGACCCAGTACTTC. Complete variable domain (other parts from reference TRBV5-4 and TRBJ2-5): ETGVTQSPTHLIKTRGQQVTLRCSSQSGHNTVSWYQQALGQGPQFIFQYYREEENGRGNFPPRFSGLQFPNYSSELNVNALELDDSALYLCASSPRQGPETQYFGPGTRLLVL.

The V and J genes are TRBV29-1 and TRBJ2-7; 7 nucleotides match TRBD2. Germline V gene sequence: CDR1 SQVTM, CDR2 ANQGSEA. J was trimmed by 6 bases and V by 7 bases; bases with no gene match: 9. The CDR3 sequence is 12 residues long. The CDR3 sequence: CSAAPRGGEQYF. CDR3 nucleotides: TGCAGCGCCGCCCCCCGCGGGGGCGAGCAGTACTTC.

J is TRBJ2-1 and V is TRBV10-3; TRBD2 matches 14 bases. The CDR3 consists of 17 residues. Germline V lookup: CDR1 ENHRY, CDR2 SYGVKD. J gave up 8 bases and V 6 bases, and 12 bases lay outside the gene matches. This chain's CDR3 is CAIRVGTSGSVIDEQFF. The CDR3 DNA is TGTGCCATCAGGGTCGGGACTAGCGGGAGTGTTATCGATGAGCAGTTCTTC.

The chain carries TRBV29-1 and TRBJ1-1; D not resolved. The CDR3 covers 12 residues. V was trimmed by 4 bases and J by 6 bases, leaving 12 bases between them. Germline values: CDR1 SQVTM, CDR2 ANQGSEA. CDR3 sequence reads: CSVGAFRAEAFF. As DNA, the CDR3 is TGCAGCGTTGGCGCCTTTCGCGCTGAAGCTTTCTTT. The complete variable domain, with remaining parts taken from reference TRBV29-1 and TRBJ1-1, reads SAVISQKPSRDICQRGTSLTIQCQVDSQVTMMFWYRQQPGQSLTLIATANQGSEATYESGFVIDKFPISRPNLTFSTLTVSNMSPEDSSIYLCSVGAFRAEAFFGQGTRLTVV.

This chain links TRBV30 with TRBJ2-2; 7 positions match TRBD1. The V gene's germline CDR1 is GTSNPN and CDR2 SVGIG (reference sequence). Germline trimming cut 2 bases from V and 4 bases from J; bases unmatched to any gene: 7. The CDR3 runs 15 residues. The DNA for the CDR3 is TGTGCCTGGAGTAAACAAGGGGGCGCCACCGGGGAGCTGTTTTTT. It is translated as CAWSKQGGATGELFF.

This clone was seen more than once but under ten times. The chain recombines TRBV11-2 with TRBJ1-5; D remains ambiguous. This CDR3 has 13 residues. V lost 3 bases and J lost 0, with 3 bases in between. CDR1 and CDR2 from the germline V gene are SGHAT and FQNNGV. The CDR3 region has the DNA TGTGCCAGCAGCTTCAATAGCAATCAGCCCCAGCATTTT. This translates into CASSFNSNQPQHF.

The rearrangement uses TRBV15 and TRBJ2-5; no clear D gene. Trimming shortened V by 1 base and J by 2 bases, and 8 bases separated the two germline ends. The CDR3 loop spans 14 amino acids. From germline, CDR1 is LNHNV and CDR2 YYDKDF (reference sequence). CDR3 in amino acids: CATSRATQQETQYF. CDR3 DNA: TGTGCCACCAGCAGAGCAACACAGCAAGAGACCCAGTACTTC.

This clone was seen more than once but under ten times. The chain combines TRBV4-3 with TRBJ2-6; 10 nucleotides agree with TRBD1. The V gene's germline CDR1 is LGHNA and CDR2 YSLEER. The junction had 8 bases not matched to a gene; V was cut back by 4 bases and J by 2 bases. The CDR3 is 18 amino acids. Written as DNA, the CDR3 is TGCGCCAGCAGCCTCGAACGGACAGGGGGTACTGGGGCCAACGTCCTGACTTTC. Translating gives CASSLERTGGTGANVLTF.

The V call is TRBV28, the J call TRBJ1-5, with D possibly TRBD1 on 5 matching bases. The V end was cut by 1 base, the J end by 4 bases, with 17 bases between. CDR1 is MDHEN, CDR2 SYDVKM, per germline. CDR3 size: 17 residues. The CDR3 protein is CASSLLPLGGWNQPQHF. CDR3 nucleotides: TGTGCCAGCAGTTTATTACCCCTTGGGGGGTGGAATCAGCCCCAGCATTTT.

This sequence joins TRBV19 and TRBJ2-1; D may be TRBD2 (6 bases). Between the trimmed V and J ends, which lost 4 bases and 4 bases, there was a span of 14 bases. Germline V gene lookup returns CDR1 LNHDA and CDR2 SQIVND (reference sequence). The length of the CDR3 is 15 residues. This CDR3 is CASSKTSQLYNEQFF. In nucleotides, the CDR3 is TGTGCCAGTAGTAAGACTAGTCAACTATACAATGAGCAGTTCTTC. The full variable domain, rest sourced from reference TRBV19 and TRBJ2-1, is DGGITQSPKYLFRKEGQNVTLSCEQNLNHDAMYWYRQDPGQGLRLIYYSQIVNDFQKGDIAEGYSVSREKKESFPLTVTSAQKNPTAFYLCASSKTSQLYNEQFFGPGTRLTVL.

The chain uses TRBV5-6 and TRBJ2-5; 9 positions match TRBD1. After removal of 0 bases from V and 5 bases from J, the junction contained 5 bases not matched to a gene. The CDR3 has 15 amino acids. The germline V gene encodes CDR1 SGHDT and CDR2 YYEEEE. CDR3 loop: CASSLEGTGTETQYF. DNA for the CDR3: TGTGCCAGCAGCTTGGAAGGGACAGGGACGGAGACCCAGTACTTC.

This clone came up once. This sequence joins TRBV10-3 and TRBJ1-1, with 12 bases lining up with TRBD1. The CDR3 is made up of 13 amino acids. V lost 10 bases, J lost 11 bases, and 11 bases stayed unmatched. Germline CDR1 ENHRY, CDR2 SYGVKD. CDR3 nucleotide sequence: TGTGCCACCGAGCCGGGACAGGGGGCAACGGCTTTCTTT. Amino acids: CATEPGQGATAFF.

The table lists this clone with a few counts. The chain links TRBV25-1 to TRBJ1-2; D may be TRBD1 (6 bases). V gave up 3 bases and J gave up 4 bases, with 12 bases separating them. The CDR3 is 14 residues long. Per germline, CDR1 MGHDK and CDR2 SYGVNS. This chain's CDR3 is CASSEGGGSYGYTF. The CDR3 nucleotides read TGTGCCAGCAGTGAGGGGGGGGGCAGCTATGGCTACACCTTC.

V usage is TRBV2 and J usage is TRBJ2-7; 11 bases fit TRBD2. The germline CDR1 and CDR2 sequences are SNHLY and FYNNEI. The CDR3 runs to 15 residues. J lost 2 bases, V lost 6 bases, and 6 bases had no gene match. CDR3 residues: CASRKLAGVPYEQYF. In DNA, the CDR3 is TGTGCCAGCAGGAAACTAGCGGGAGTCCCCTACGAGCAGTACTTC.

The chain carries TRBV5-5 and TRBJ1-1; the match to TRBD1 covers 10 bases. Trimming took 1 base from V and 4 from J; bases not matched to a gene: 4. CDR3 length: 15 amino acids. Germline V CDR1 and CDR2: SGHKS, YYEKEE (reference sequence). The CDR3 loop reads CASSLWTGGGTEAFF. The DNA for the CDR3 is TGTGCCAGCAGCTTGTGGACAGGGGGAGGCACTGAAGCTTTCTTT.

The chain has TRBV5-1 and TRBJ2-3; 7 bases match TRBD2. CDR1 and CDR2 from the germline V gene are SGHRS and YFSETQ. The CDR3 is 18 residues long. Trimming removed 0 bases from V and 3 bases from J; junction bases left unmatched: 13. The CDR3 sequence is CASSLAIRRDGRTDTQYF. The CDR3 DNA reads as TGCGCCAGCAGCTTGGCGATACGTAGGGACGGGAGGACAGATACGCAGTATTTT.

The CDR3 here is CASSLAGAEFYGYTF. Here the CDR3 DNA reads TGTGCCAGCAGTTTGGCGGGGGCCGAATTCTATGGCTACACCTTC. V gene TRBV28 combines with J gene TRBJ1-2; possibly TRBD1 for D (6 bases). V was shortened by 3 bases and J by 4 bases, with 15 bases between the two germline ends. Germline CDR1 reads MDHEN; CDR2 reads SYDVKM. CDR3 length: 15 amino acids.

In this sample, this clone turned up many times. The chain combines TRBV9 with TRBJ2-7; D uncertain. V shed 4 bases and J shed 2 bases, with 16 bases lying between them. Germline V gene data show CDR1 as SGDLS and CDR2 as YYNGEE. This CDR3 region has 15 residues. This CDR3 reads CASSKGGSTTYEQYF. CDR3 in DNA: TGTGCCAGCAGCAAAGGCGGAAGCACAACCTACGAGCAGTACTTC.

The CDR3 DNA sequence: TGCGCCAGCAGCCGACCGGGACAGGCAAAATCCGGCTACACCTTC. Amino acids: CASSRPGQAKSGYTF. The rearrangement links TRBV4-1 to TRBJ1-2, with 8 bases lining up with TRBD1. V trimming: 4 bases; J trimming: 8 bases; junction bases outside the gene matches: 12. Germline assignment: CDR1 MGHRA and CDR2 YSYEKL. The CDR3 covers 15 residues.

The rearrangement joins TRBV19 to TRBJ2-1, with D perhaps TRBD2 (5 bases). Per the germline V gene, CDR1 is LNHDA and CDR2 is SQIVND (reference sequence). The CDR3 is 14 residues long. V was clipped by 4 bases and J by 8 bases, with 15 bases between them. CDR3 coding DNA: TGTGCCAGTAGTAACTACGGGGTAGGGTATGAGCAGTTCTTC. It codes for CASSNYGVGYEQFF.

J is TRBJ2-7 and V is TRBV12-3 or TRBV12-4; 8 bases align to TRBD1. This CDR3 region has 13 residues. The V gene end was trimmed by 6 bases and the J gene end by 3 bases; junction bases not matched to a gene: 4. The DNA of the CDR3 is TGTGCCAGCAGCTCTACAGGGGGCTACGAGCAGTACTTC. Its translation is CASSSTGGYEQYF.

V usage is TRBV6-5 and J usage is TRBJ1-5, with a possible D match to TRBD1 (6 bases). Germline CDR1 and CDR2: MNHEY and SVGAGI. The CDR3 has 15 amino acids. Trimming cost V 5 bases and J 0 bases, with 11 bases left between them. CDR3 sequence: CASSIQGISNQPQHF. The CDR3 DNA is TGTGCCAGCAGTATCCAGGGGATTAGCAATCAGCCCCAGCATTTT.

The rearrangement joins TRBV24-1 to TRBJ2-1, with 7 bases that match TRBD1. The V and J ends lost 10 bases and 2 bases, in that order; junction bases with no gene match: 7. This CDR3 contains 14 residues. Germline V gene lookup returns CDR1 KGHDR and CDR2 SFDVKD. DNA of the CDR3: TGTGCCACAGGGGGCGGAGCTACCTACAATGAGCAGTTCTTC. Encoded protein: CATGGGATYNEQFF.

The CDR3 region has the DNA TGTGCCAGCAGCCCCAGGACAGCAGCTGAAGCTTTCTTT. The encoded protein is CASSPRTAAEAFF. V and J are TRBV7-9 and TRBJ1-1; weak D call: TRBD1 (6 bases). V lost 5 bases to trimming and J lost 6 bases, with 13 bases between them. Germline CDR1 reads SEHNR; CDR2 reads FQNEAQ (reference sequence). This CDR3 comprises 13 residues.